The 31 T cell receptor beta chains reported below all come from one sample, sequenced in a study of tumor-infiltrating lymphocytes in primary liver carcinoma. Co-extraction yielded RNA and DNA from roughly 20-30 mg of unsorted bulk tissue. Starting from 500 ng of total RNA, TCR beta cDNA was produced with a primer in the constant region. What produced the TCR beta libraries was three nested multiplex PCR rounds using slightly modified ARM-PCR. In the first two PCR rounds, TRBV1-TRBV30 forward primers were paired with a C-beta reverse primer, and each round lasted roughly 9 cycles. MiXCR, applied by TCRdb to the multiplex PCR reads, yields one record per CDR3 protein. This sample yields about 110,000 distinct CDR3 sequences, of which roughly 69% are seen a single time; about a tenth belongs to the top ten. The sequenced sample was liver tumor tissue from sampling region 1. The sample's subset: tumor region T1, superior pole. Receptor source: a woman aged 60 to 75 with primary liver carcinoma and hepatitis B virus infection.

The gene calls are TRBV5-4 and TRBJ2-4; possible D gene TRBD1, 5 bases. CDR3 length: 14 residues. The V end was cut by 4 bases, the J end by 1 base, with 9 bases between. Germline lookup yields CDR1 SGHNT and CDR2 YYREEE (reference sequence). DNA of the CDR3: TGTGCCAGCAGCCTCCCAGGGGCCAAAAACATTCAGTACTTC. It codes for CASSLPGAKNIQYF.

This clonotype was seen a handful of times. With a much larger clone just one base away, this may be a read error. This chain joins TRBV12-3 or TRBV12-4 and TRBJ2-7; 7 bases match TRBD1. The CDR3 loop spans 15 amino acids. CDR3 sequence (DNA): TGTGTCAGCAGCCGCGACAGGGCCCGCTCCTACGAGCAGTACTTC. Protein: CVSSRDRARSYEQYF.

This clonotype was picked up a small number of times. The rearrangement links TRBV28 to TRBJ2-1, with D perhaps matching TRBD1 (5 bases). The ends were cut back, 7 bases at V and 9 bases at J, with 19 bases in the middle. The length of the CDR3 is 14 residues. Germline V CDR1 and CDR2: MDHEN, SYDVKM. In DNA form, the CDR3 reads TGTGCCAGCAATCCCCCGCTAAGGACATCTGAGCAGTTCTTC. This gives the protein CASNPPLRTSEQFF.

Notes on this clonotype: A much larger clone lies a single base off, so this may be a read error. The gene calls are TRBV11-3 and TRBJ2-2, with D maybe TRBD2 (6 bases). Germline V gives CDR1 SGHNT, CDR2 YENEEA. The CDR3 runs 15 residues. The CDR3 region has the DNA TGTGCCAGCAGCACCGGCGGGACCAACACCAGGGAGCTGGTTTTT. As protein: CASSTGGTNTRELVF.

By share of the sample, this clonotype is large. In DNA, the CDR3 is TGTGCCAGCAGCTTAGAGAGGGGGGGACTAGCGATGCAGTACTTC. Translating gives CASSLERGGLAMQYF. The genes are TRBV11-2 and TRBJ2-7; 10 bases map to TRBD2. V was pared by 0 bases and J by 9 bases, with 8 bases of the junction left unmatched. The germline gives CDR1 SGHAT, CDR2 FQNNGV. CDR3 length: 15 amino acids.

This clonotype came up once. J is TRBJ2-3 and V is TRBV11-2; no clear D. Trimming stripped 0 bases from V and 12 bases from J, with 16 bases between. The CDR3 is made up of 14 amino acids. The germline V gene has CDR1 SGHAT and CDR2 FQNNGV. The CDR3 coding sequence is TGTGCCAGCAGCTTAGAAGTCGGCCGAGATGCACAGTATTTT. It encodes CASSLEVGRDAQYF. Combining the CDR3 with reference TRBV11-2 and TRBJ2-3 gives the whole variable domain EAGVAQSPRYKIIEKRQSVAFWCNPISGHATLYWYQQILGQGPKLLIQFQNNGVVDDSQLPKDRFSAERLKGVDSTLKIQPAKLEDSAVYLCASSLEVGRDAQYFGPGTRLTVL.

This clonotype was found a few times. The rearrangement uses TRBV5-1 and TRBJ1-2; TRBD1 aligns across 8 bases. The germline CDR1 and CDR2 sequences are SGHRS and YFSETQ. The CDR3 is made up of 15 amino acids. The junction had 7 bases not matched to a gene; V was cut back by 4 bases and J by 2 bases. This CDR3 is CASSRDRGANYGYTF. In DNA form, the CDR3 reads TGCGCCAGCAGCCGAGACAGGGGCGCGAACTATGGCTACACCTTC.

The chain carries TRBV12-3 or TRBV12-4 and TRBJ1-1, with unresolved D. The CDR3 extends over 13 amino acids. The V and J ends lost 8 bases and 4 bases respectively, with 14 bases between them. The CDR3 reads CASRGLMRTEAFF. The CDR3 DNA is TGTGCCAGCCGAGGGTTAATGCGCACTGAAGCTTTCTTT.

This clonotype came up many times. This chain connects TRBV7-8 to TRBJ1-1; 8 bases map to TRBD1. The CDR3 consists of 14 residues. Trimming cost V 3 bases and J 5 bases; bases outside gene matches: 5. CDR1 and CDR2 (germline): SGHVS, FQNEAQ. The DNA for the CDR3 is TGTGCCAGCAGCTTTGACAGGGGACGGACTGAAGCTTTCTTT. Its protein is CASSFDRGRTEAFF.

A remark on this clonotype: The junction does not match germline at one end; this may be a read error. The chain employs TRBV13 and TRBJ2-1; 10 bases fit TRBD1. In germline, CDR1 is PRHDT, CDR2 FYEKMQ (reference sequence). The CDR3 runs to 14 residues. The CDR3 protein is CASSKPGQGYELFF. The CDR3 DNA sequence: TGTGCCAGCAGCAAGCCGGGACAGGGGTATGAGCTGTTCTTC.

This sequence joins TRBV28 and TRBJ2-5; D is perhaps TRBD2 (5 bases). This CDR3 contains 12 residues. V lost 9 bases, J lost 1 base, and 9 bases lay in between. Germline lookup yields CDR1 MDHEN and CDR2 SYDVKM. The CDR3 nucleotides read TGTGCCAGTGGACTGATCCAAGAGACCCAGTACTTC. Translation: CASGLIQETQYF.

This clonotype was counted a single time. This clone may be a read error of a much larger clone one base away. CDR3 sequence (DNA): TGTACCAGCGGTTACCAGGGGGCGGGCCGGCCCCAGCATTTT. Its translation: CTSGYQGAGRPQHF. The chain is built from TRBV6-6 and TRBJ1-5, with 8 bases identical to TRBD1. The CDR3 extends over 14 amino acids. Germline values: CDR1 MNHNY, CDR2 SVGAGI (reference sequence).

In its sample, this clonotype was seen a few times. This may come from a read error, since a much larger clone is one base off. The chain couples TRBV7-8 to TRBJ1-5; a possible D gene is TRBD1 (5 bases). The germline V and J ends were trimmed by 5 bases and 2 bases, with 19 bases remaining between them. CDR1 is SGHVS, CDR2 FQNEAQ, per germline. This CDR3 has 17 amino acids. The CDR3 is CASSVLLGRVGNQPQHF. DNA for the CDR3: TGTGCCAGCAGCGTCCTATTGGGGCGAGTGGGCAATCAGCCCCAGCATTTT.

This clonotype was found once. One end of the junction varies from germline; a read error may be responsible. The rearrangement links TRBV12-3 or TRBV12-4 to TRBJ2-2, with D perhaps TRBD1 (5 bases). The length of the CDR3 is 14 residues. In nucleotides, the CDR3 is TGTGCCAGCAGTGGGTGGAAGGACACCTGGGAGCTGTTTTTT. Encoded protein: CASSGWKDTWELFF.

In its sample, this clonotype was seen a few times. The V call is TRBV19, the J call TRBJ1-1; D gene uncertain. CDR3 length: 13 residues. CDR1 LNHDA and CDR2 SQIVND come from the germline V gene (reference sequence). The V gene lost 2 bases and the J gene lost 5 bases, with 9 bases spanning the gap. The CDR3 loop is CASSITSGTEAFF. The CDR3 DNA follows: TGTGCCAGTAGTATAACCAGTGGGACTGAAGCTTTCTTT.

The chain recombines TRBV28 with TRBJ2-5; 10 bases are a match to TRBD2. After removal of 10 bases from V and 5 bases from J, the junction contained 10 bases not matched to a gene. Germline values: CDR1 MDHEN, CDR2 SYDVKM. This CDR3 has 14 residues. The CDR3 loop reads CATRVSGRPETQYF. The CDR3 coding sequence is TGTGCCACCCGGGTTAGCGGGAGGCCGGAGACCCAGTACTTC.

Note on this clonotype: A much larger clonotype is one base distant, so this may be a read error. The chain is built from TRBV6-1 and TRBJ2-7, with D possibly being TRBD2 (6 bases). Per germline, CDR1 MNHNS and CDR2 SASEGT. CDR3 length: 11 residues. V was pared by 11 bases and J by 2 bases, with 10 bases between. DNA of the CDR3: TGTGCCGGCCGGGAGACCTACGAGCAGTACTTC. Its translation: CAGRETYEQYF.

This sequence joins TRBV7-8 and TRBJ2-7; possible D gene TRBD1, 6 bases. The CDR3 sequence is 14 residues long. Per the germline V gene, CDR1 is SGHVS and CDR2 is FQNEAQ. Trimming took 2 bases from V and 5 from J, leaving 13 bases between them. CDR3 bases: TGTGCCAGCAGCTTAAGACAGGCCGTCGACGAGCAGTACTTC. Translating it yields CASSLRQAVDEQYF.

Points on this clonotype: Relative to the germline gene, one junction end is altered; a read error may explain this. The chain is built from TRBV12-5 and TRBJ2-1, with D perhaps TRBD1 (6 bases). The germline CDR1 and CDR2 sequences are LGHNT and FRNRAP. CDR3 length equals 15 residues. CDR3 protein: CVSGQTCGLYNEQFF. CDR3 bases: TGTGTTAGTGGACAGACTTGCGGCCTATACAATGAGCAATTCTTC.

V usage is TRBV7-8 and J usage is TRBJ2-3; D is undetermined. CDR3 length: 14 residues. The germline gives CDR1 SGHVS, CDR2 FQNEAQ. V lost 2 bases to trimming and J lost 6 bases, with 12 bases between them. Here the CDR3 reads CASSLLGSGDTQYF. CDR3 bases: TGTGCCAGCAGCTTACTAGGATCCGGGGATACGCAGTATTTT.

This clonotype was seen repeatedly, ten times or more. The J gene is TRBJ2-5, the V gene TRBV6-1, with D perhaps matching TRBD2 (6 bases). CDR3 length: 14 residues. The V end lost 7 bases, the J end lost 7 bases, and 19 bases lay between the germline ends. Germline-derived CDR1 and CDR2 are MNHNS and SASEGT. Here the CDR3 DNA reads TGTGCCAGCATCACTTCTCTTAGCGGACCGACCCAGTACTTC. Translating it yields CASITSLSGPTQYF.

This clonotype was observed at least ten times. The J gene is TRBJ2-7, the V gene TRBV11-2; 11 bases match TRBD1. Germline-derived CDR1 and CDR2 are SGHAT and FQNNGV. The V segment lost 2 bases and the J segment 2 bases; nucleotides outside the gene matches: 2. The CDR3 covers 15 residues. The CDR3 reads CASSLRDRGTYEQYF. DNA for the CDR3: TGTGCCAGCAGCTTAAGGGACAGGGGGACCTACGAGCAGTACTTC.

V usage is TRBV7-6 and J usage is TRBJ2-1; 10 bases line up with TRBD2. The CDR3 has 17 amino acids. J was trimmed by 2 bases and V by 2 bases; bases with no gene match: 6. CDR1 and CDR2 from the germline V gene are SGHVS and FNYEAQ. CDR3 sequence: CASSLRRAGGAYNEQFF. DNA of the CDR3: TGTGCCAGCAGCTTACGGCGAGCGGGAGGGGCCTACAATGAGCAGTTCTTC.

This chain links TRBV11-3 with TRBJ2-7; no clear D. Germline V gene lookup returns CDR1 SGHNT and CDR2 YENEEA. The ends were cut back, 6 bases at V and 9 bases at J, with 21 bases in the middle. The CDR3 is 14 amino acids. The CDR3 sequence: CASSNGSSRNVQYF. CDR3 bases: TGTGCCAGCAGTAATGGCAGTTCCCGCAACGTGCAGTACTTC.

CDR3 region: CASSEDRSQGELFF. In nucleotides, the CDR3 is TGTGCCAGCAGTGAGGACAGGTCCCAGGGGGAGCTGTTTTTT. V and J are TRBV2 and TRBJ2-2; 7 bases align to TRBD1. The CDR3 sequence is 14 residues long. Germline CDR1 SNHLY, CDR2 FYNNEI. V trimming: 3 bases; J trimming: 8 bases; junction bases outside the gene matches: 6.

As regards this clonotype: This clone may be a read error of a much larger clone one base away. This chain links TRBV6-1 with TRBJ1-3; weak D call: TRBD1 (5 bases). CDR1 MNHNS and CDR2 SASEGT come from the germline V gene. This CDR3 spans 14 amino acids. The CDR3 sequence: CASSETGAGNIIYF. In nucleotides, the CDR3 is TGTGCCAGCAGTGAAACTGGGGCTGGAAACATCATATATTTT.

V usage is TRBV11-2 and J usage is TRBJ2-2; unclear D gene. The germline gives CDR1 SGHAT, CDR2 FQNNGV. The CDR3 has 15 amino acids. Trimming left V 5 bases short and J 4 bases short, with 14 bases between. CDR3 in DNA: TGTGCCAGCAGCCGTGGGCAGGAGTCCACCGGGGAGCTGTTTTTT. Translating it yields CASSRGQESTGELFF.

With respect to this clonotype: A read error may be the cause here, since a much bigger clone is one base away. The chain combines TRBV28 with TRBJ2-3, with TRBD2 as a possible D gene (5 bases). The CDR3 has 17 residues. Germline loops: CDR1 MDHEN, CDR2 SYDVKM. V dropped 7 bases and J dropped 8 bases, with 28 bases sitting between them. The CDR3 nucleotides read TGTGCCAGCAATGGCGTAAGGAGGTCCTCGCAGAGTGGTACGCAGTATTTT. Protein sequence: CASNGVRRSSQSGTQYF.

About this clonotype: A read error may be the cause here, since a much bigger clone is one base away. The chain employs TRBV6-1 and TRBJ1-1, with 12 positions matching TRBD1. Germline V gives CDR1 MNHNS, CDR2 SASEGT. The CDR3 sequence is 15 residues long. For the CDR3, the DNA is TGTGCCAGCAGTAAAAAGGGACAGGGGGCCACTGAAGCTCTCTTT. Its protein product is CASSKKGQGATEALF.

Details on this clonotype: No conserved phenylalanine or tryptophan is present at the end of the CDR3, so a read error is the likely explanation. The V gene is TRBV11-2, the J gene TRBJ2-5; D is undetermined. Germline CDR1 reads SGHAT; CDR2 reads FQNNGV. The CDR3 has 16 amino acids. Trimming left V 5 bases short and J 4 bases short, with 20 bases between. The CDR3 here is CASSHSRGSWRETQYS. CDR3 coding DNA: TGTGCCAGCAGCCACTCCCGTGGTAGCTGGAGAGAGACCCAGTACTCC.

Details on this clonotype: The junction shows a germline mismatch at one end, possibly a read error. This chain joins TRBV12-3 or TRBV12-4 and TRBJ2-1, with 10 bases lining up with TRBD2. This CDR3 has 16 residues. CDR3 in DNA: TGTGCCAGCAGTTTTTCATGGACTAGCGGAGACAATGAGCGGTTCTTC. Its protein product is CASSFSWTSGDNERFF.